Listed below are T cell receptor beta chains from one sample, sequenced in a study of response to subunit inactivated influenza vaccine. TCRdb reprocessed the RT-PCR reads via MiXCR and lists one record per CDR3 protein. The data contain 500,000 to 550,000 distinct CDR3 sequences, more than 7% of them singletons. The material sequenced was PBMCs from blood, taken about 23 months after vaccination. These receptors were collected from a man between 45 and 75 years old who received an inactivated influenza vaccine. Both conserved end residues are trimmed from each CDR3. The order of the fields is J gene, CDR3 length, V gene, CDR3 protein.

TRBJ2-7 | 12 | TRBV11-2 | ASSPEVRGSEQY
TRBJ2-7 | 11 | TRBV3-1 | ASSRIQGYEQY
TRBJ2-1 | 12 | TRBV5-5 | ASSWIPANNEQF
TRBJ2-1 | 13 | TRBV12-3/TRBV12-4 | ASAKDSGGYNEQF
TRBJ1-1 | 10 | TRBV19 | ASRRDRGEAF
TRBJ2-2 | 10 | TRBV20-1 | SARKNTGELF
TRBJ2-5 | 12 | TRBV5-1 | ASSLFRDQETQY
TRBJ1-2 | 10 | TRBV30 | AWTPGGGGYT
TRBJ2-7 | 11 | TRBV20-1 | SARWVTSYEQY
TRBJ2-7 | 11 | TRBV20-1 | SSRTSGRSEQY
TRBJ2-1 | 13 | TRBV11-3 | AGAKRDRSYNEQF
TRBJ2-2 | 13 | TRBV15 | ATSRDRAATGELF
TRBJ2-7 | 13 | TRBV6-1 | ASRNTLGRSYEQY
TRBJ2-4 | 15 | TRBV19 | ASSRGTGILAKNIQY
TRBJ1-3 | 12 | TRBV28 | ASRKGQTGNTIY
TRBJ2-2 | 14 | TRBV4-1 | ASSQEPGPGTGELF
TRBJ1-2 | 13 | TRBV21-1 | ASSKLAGGYYGYT
TRBJ2-7 | 13 | TRBV6-2/TRBV6-3 | ASSYLAGSSYEQY
TRBJ2-2 | 15 | TRBV4-2 | ASSQEATSGETGELF
TRBJ1-5 | 15 | TRBV6-2/TRBV6-3 | ASSYESGGSFRGPQH
TRBJ2-3 | 14 | TRBV5-1 | ASSLVGTGVTDTQY
TRBJ2-2 | 14 | TRBV7-8 | ASRGQGRASFGELF
TRBJ2-2 | 15 | TRBV7-9 | ASSLRAGRGDTGELF
TRBJ1-1 | 10 | TRBV29-1 | SVDLGNTEAF
TRBJ2-7 | 10 | TRBV5-6 | ASSRLSYEQY
TRBJ1-5 | 15 | TRBV18 | ASSYTRQGVSNQPQH
TRBJ2-7 | 13 | TRBV6-1 | ASSKWVGGTYEQY
TRBJ1-6 | 14 | TRBV18 | ASSPLAGAYNSPLH
TRBJ2-5 | 10 | TRBV11-2 | ASSLVVTAQY
TRBJ2-1 | 15 | TRBV7-2 | ASSLRSSGSFYNEQF
TRBJ2-7 | 13 | TRBV6-2/TRBV6-3 | ASTPSSGTGGEQY
TRBJ2-7 | 15 | TRBV3-1 | ASSQDSGTSGSHEQY
TRBJ2-7 | 11 | TRBV20-1 | SARSTGAELQY
TRBJ2-4 | 21 | TRBV28 | ASSLYPGAGLAGGDLAKNIQY
TRBJ1-3 | 13 | TRBV4-3 | ASSQDSRVGNTIY
TRBJ2-5 | 12 | TRBV2 | ASTLESLQETQY
TRBJ2-4 | 14 | TRBV7-2 | ASSLAPGGTKNIQY
TRBJ1-3 | 12 | TRBV18 | ASSGTVSGNTIY
TRBJ2-7 | 11 | TRBV28 | ASSLYSTYEQY
TRBJ2-3 | 12 | TRBV6-5 | ASSYRALTDTQY
TRBJ2-3 | 12 | TRBV20-1 | SARTGRGSDTQY
TRBJ2-5 | 11 | TRBV10-3 | ALGGGDGETQY
TRBJ1-5 | 14 | TRBV12-3/TRBV12-4 | ASSLNGVHSNQPQH
TRBJ2-2 | 12 | TRBV2 | ASRTTRNTGELF
TRBJ1-2 | 12 | TRBV6-5 | ASSYREGNSGYT
TRBJ1-2 | 15 | TRBV24-1 | ATSDGGWQEINYGYT
TRBJ1-6 | 13 | TRBV20-1 | SALPGRAGNSPLH
TRBJ2-7 | 13 | TRBV20-1 | SATSSQRGTYEQY
TRBJ2-5 | 14 | TRBV7-2 | ASSLVRGGAYETQY
TRBJ2-2 | 11 | TRBV2 | ATPGQNTGELF
TRBJ2-1 | 12 | TRBV3-1 | ASSSGVSYNEQF